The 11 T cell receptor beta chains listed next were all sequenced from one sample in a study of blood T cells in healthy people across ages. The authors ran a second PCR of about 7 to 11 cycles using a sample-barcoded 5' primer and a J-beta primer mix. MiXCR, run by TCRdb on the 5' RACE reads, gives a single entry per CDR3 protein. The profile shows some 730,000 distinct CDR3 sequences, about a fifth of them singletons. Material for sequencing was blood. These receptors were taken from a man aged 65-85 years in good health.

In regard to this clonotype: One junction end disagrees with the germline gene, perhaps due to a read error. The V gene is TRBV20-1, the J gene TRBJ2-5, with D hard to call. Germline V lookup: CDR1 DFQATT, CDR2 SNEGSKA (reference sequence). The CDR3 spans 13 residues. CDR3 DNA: TGCATTGCTAGAGATTGGGTCTTGGAGACCCAGTACTTC. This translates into CIARDWVLETQYF.

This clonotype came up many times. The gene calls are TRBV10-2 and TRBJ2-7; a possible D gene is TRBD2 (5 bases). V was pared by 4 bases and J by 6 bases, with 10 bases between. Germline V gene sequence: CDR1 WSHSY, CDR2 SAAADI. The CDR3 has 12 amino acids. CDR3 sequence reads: CASSVLATEQYV. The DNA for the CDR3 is TGCGCCAGCAGTGTGTTAGCGACCGAGCAGTACGTC.

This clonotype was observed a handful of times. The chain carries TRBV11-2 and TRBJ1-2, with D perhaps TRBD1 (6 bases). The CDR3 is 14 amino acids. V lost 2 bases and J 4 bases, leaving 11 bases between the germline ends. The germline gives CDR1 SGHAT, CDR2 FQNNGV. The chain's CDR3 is CASSLRTAIYGYTF. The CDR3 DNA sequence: TGTGCCAGCAGCTTACGGACAGCGATCTATGGCTACACCTTC.

CDR3 coding DNA: TGTGCCAGCAGTTACGGGGGGGAGTACACTGAAGCTTTCTTT. This translates into CASSYGGEYTEAFF. The chain carries TRBV6-5 and TRBJ1-1; the D gene is possibly TRBD1 (5 bases). The length of the CDR3 is 14 residues. The V gene's germline CDR1 is MNHEY and CDR2 SVGAGI. The germline V and J ends were trimmed by 2 bases and 3 bases, with 10 bases remaining between them.

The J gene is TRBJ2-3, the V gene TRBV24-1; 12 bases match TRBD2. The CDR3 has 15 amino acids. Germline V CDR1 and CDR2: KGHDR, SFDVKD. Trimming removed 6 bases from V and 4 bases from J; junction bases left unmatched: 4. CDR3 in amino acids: CATSSSGRVPDTQYF. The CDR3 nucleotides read TGTGCCACCAGTTCTAGCGGGAGGGTCCCAGATACGCAGTATTTT.

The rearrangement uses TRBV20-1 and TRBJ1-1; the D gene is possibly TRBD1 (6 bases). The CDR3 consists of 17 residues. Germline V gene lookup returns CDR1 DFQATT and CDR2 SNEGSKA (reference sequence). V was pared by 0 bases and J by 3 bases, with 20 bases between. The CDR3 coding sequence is TGCAGTGCTAGAGACGGGGCAGGGGTTTCGGGAGACACTGAAGCTTTCTTT. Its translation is CSARDGAGVSGDTEAFF.

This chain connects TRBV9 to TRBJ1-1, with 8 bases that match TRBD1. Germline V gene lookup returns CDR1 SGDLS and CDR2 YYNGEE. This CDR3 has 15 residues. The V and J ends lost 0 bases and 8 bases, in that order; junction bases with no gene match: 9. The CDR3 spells CASSVEGQGSSEAFF. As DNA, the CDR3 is TGTGCCAGCAGCGTAGAAGGACAGGGTTCTTCCGAAGCTTTCTTT. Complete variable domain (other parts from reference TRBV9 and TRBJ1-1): DSGVTQTPKHLITATGQRVTLRCSPRSGDLSVYWYQQSLDQGLQFLIQYYNGEERAKGNILERFSAQQFPDLHSELNLSSLELGDSALYFCASSVEGQGSSEAFFGQGTRLTVV.

CDR3 nucleotide sequence: TGTGCCAGCAATCTCCATGAGGGAGGGTTCGGCGGCTACACCTTC. Residues: CASNLHEGGFGGYTF. The V and J genes are TRBV12-3 or TRBV12-4 and TRBJ1-2; D not resolved. The V end was cut by 7 bases, the J end by 8 bases, with 23 bases between. CDR3 length: 15 residues.

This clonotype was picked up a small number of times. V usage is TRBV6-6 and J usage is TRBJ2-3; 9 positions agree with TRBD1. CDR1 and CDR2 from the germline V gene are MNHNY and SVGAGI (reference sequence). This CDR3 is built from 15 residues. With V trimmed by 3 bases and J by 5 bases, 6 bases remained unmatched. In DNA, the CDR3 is TGTGCCAGCAGTTATACGGGACAGGGACAAGATACGCAGTATTTT. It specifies CASSYTGQGQDTQYF.

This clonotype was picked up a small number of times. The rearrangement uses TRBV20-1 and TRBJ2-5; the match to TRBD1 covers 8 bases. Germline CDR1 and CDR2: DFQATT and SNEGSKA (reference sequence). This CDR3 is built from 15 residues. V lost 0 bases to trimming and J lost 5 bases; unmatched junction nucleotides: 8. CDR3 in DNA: TGCAGTGCTAGAGAGAACAGGGGGTTCTGGGAGACCCAGTACTTC. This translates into CSARENRGFWETQYF.

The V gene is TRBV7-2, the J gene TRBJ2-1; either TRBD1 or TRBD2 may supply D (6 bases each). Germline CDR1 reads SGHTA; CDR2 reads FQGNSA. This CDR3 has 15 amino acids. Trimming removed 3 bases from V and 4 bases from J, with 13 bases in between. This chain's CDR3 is CASSLTPGAYNEQFF. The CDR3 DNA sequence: TGTGCCAGCAGCTTGACCCCGGGGGCTTACAATGAGCAGTTCTTC.